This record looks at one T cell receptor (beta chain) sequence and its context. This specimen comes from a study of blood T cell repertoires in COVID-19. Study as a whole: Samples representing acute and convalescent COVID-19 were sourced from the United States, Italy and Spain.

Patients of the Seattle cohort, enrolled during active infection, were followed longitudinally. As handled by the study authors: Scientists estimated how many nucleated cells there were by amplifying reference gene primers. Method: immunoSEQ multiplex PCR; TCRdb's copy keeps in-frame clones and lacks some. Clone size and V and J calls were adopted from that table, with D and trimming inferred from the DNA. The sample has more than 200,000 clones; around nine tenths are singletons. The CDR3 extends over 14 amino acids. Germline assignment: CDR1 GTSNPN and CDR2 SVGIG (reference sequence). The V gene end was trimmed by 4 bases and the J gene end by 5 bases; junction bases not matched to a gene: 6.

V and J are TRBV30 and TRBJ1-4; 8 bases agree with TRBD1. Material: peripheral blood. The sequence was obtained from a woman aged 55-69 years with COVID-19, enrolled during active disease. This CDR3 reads CAWKSTGVNEKLFF. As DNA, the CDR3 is TGTGCCTGGAAATCGACAGGGGTAAATGAAAAACTGTTTTTT. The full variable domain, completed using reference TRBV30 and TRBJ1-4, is SQTIHQWPATLVQPVGSPLSLECTVEGTSNPNLYWYRQAAGRGLQLLFYSVGIGQISSEVPQNLSASRPQDRQFILSSKKLLLSDSGFYLCAWKSTGVNEKLFFGSGTQLSVL.